The source of this T cell receptor (beta chain) is a study of PD-1 and CTLA-4 blockade in melanoma. TCRdb's copy holds only in-frame clones and misses some; the assay was immunoSEQ multiplex PCR. This table has approximately 17,000 clones, roughly two thirds appearing once. Germline CDR1 SGHRS, CDR2 YFSETQ. The CDR3 is 16 amino acids. V dropped 4 bases and J dropped 3 bases, with 18 bases sitting between them. This clone has only a few counts. This material consisted of CD8+ T cells from peripheral blood, taken before anti-PD-1 treatment. The chain combines TRBV5-1 with TRBJ2-3; D is possibly TRBD1 (6 bases). The sequence derives from a human donor with melanoma. Here the CDR3 DNA reads TGCGCCAGCAGCATTACCAGGGGTATTGGTACAGATACGCAGTATTTT. Its translation: CASSITRGIGTDTQYF.